This T cell receptor beta chain appears in the sequencing data of a study of a mutant IDH1 vaccine in newly diagnosed glioma (dated by TCRdb to about 2021). With respect to the entire study: Vaccination was initiated 4-6 weeks after radiotherapy alone, or concurrently with temozolomide cycles in the chemotherapy-containing groups. The 32 treated patients were around 60% male and roughly 40% female, with a mean age of approximately 40 years. Before enrollment, most patients had been given radiochemotherapy with temozolomide as standard therapy, while the rest had received either radiotherapy alone or temozolomide alone. The week-35 safety follow-up took place at visit V12, and the week-47 end of study took place at visit V13. Peripheral blood was drawn at six visits: V03 (baseline), V05, V07, V10, V12 and V13. For exploratory analyses, longitudinal TCRB deep sequencing was carried out in about 26 treated patients wherever samples were available.

General conclusions and limits of the study: Across multiple MHC alleles, vaccine-induced immune responses were seen in more than 90% of patients. Availability determined which PBMC samples were chosen for TCRB deep sequencing. According to the authors, sample limitations meant that analyses of patient blood samples could not be reproduced. Changes in the top peripheral T cell clonotypes picked up by TCRB sequencing did not appear to be linked to pseudoprogression.

The CDR3 has 11 amino acids, counting the end cysteine and phenylalanine. The sequence is cut down to CDR3 DNA, 33 bases in frame from base 1. The germline V gene (reference sequence) specifies DFQATT as CDR1 and SNEGSKA as CDR2. V and J lose 5 bases and 2 bases, and a span of 7 bases separates them. The library was obtained by the immunoSEQ multiplex PCR assay. Rearranged TCR beta chain sequences were amplified using the hsTCRB Kit according to the manufacturer's protocol. An Illumina MiSeq was used to sequence the TCRB libraries. The source study handled its data this way. The proprietary platform of the kit vendor was used for demultiplexing, trimming and gene mapping. Held by TCRdb, this immuneACCESS table contains in-frame sequences only and omits some clones. Under half of the omission traces to an unresolved V gene where checked; the cause of the rest is unknown. V and J calls and clone size are copied from that table; D and trimming were computed from the DNA. The sample table holds tens of thousands of clones, of which approximately 81% were seen once. Approximately 4.7% of the sample goes to the ten largest clones.

Sample time point, as interpreted from the label and publication: week 35, safety follow-up. Each vaccine dose, consisting of 300 ug of a 20-mer mutant IDH1 peptide in Montanide, was administered subcutaneously with topical imiquimod. Eight vaccinations were administered to patients in weeks 1, 3, 5, 7, 11, 15, 19 and 23, corresponding to visits V03 through V10. Donors had newly diagnosed WHO grade 3 or 4 IDH1-mutant astrocytomas with loss of nuclear ATRX. The samples were drawn from NOA16, a multicentre, single-arm, open-label phase I trial in Germany that tested a mutant IDH1 peptide vaccine in humans for the first time. Genomic DNA for TCRB sequencing was extracted from EDTA blood using the DNeasy Blood and Tissue Kit. A note on this clone: What this receptor recognizes is not known. Base qualities are missing; no much larger clone stands one base away.

The source of this sequence is a woman between 40 and 50 years old with glioma. Some clones in this sample may be carry-over from other donors' samples. Sequenced here: PBMCs, sampled from a glioma patient whose treatment included an IDH1 peptide vaccine. The sequence joins TRBV20-1 to TRBJ2-7; the D gene is perhaps TRBD1 or TRBD2, as each covers 5 bases. The sequenced DNA is TGCAGTGCTGGGACCACCTACGAGCAGTACTTC. This translates into CSAGTTYEQYF.